The 18 T cell receptor beta chains given below trace back to one sample, sequenced in a study of control samples from healthy donors and cancer patients. The assay was immunoSEQ multiplex PCR, and TCRdb's table has in-frame clones only and misses some. The sample contains 70,000 or so clones, approximately 88% of which appear only once. The sequenced material came from PBMCs. The receptors shown here come from a woman aged 50 to 60 with lung cancer.

This clone has just a few counts. The chain recombines TRBV28 with TRBJ1-5; D is unclear. CDR1 and CDR2 (germline): MDHEN, SYDVKM. V shed 7 bases and J shed 1 base, with 11 bases lying between them. The CDR3 totals 14 residues. CDR3: CASNWGISNQPQHF. The CDR3 bases are TGTGCCAGCAATTGGGGAATCAGCAATCAGCCCCAGCATTTT.

The V call is TRBV10-3, the J call TRBJ1-2; 8 bases match TRBD1. CDR3 length: 14 residues. Germline lookup yields CDR1 ENHRY and CDR2 SYGVKD. With 6 bases clipped from V and 2 bases from J, the junction kept 5 bases outside the gene matches. CDR3 region: CAIRRDRRNYGYTF. For the CDR3, the DNA is TGTGCCATCAGGCGGGACAGGCGGAACTATGGCTACACCTTC.

This chain links TRBV6-5 with TRBJ1-5; D perhaps matches TRBD1 (6 bases). In germline, CDR1 is MNHEY, CDR2 SVGAGI. The CDR3 extends over 14 amino acids. Trimming removed 7 bases at V and 1 base at J, with 11 bases between. The CDR3 DNA is TGTGCCAGCAAACAGGGAGGCAGCAATCAGCCCCAGCATTTT. It codes for CASKQGGSNQPQHF.

CDR3 protein: CASSLYPGSTGELFF. CDR3 sequence (DNA): TGTGCCAGCAGCTTATATCCCGGATCCACCGGGGAGCTGTTTTTT. The chain has TRBV7-9 and TRBJ2-2, with D unresolved. The germline V gene has CDR1 SEHNR and CDR2 FQNEAQ (reference sequence). V was cut by 2 bases and J by 4 bases, with 11 bases left in between. The length of the CDR3 is 15 residues.

This clone occurred a few times. V usage is TRBV18 and J usage is TRBJ2-2, with D perhaps given as TRBD1 or TRBD2 (5 bases each). Per the germline V gene, CDR1 is KGHSH and CDR2 is LQKENI. Trimming left V 5 bases short and J 7 bases short, with 23 bases between. CDR3 length: 17 residues. The CDR3 region is CASSDSRTGPAGGELFF. CDR3 coding DNA: TGTGCCAGCTCAGACTCGAGGACGGGACCCGCGGGCGGGGAGCTGTTTTTT.

This sequence joins TRBV12-5 and TRBJ1-2; 7 bases line up with TRBD1. The J segment lost 5 bases and the V segment lost 2 bases, leaving 5 bases of the junction unmatched. Germline CDR1 LGHNT, CDR2 FRNRAP. The CDR3 consists of 14 residues. The CDR3 DNA reads as TGTGCTAGTGGTTTGCAGGGGGGCTCGTATGGCTACACCTTC. This translates into CASGLQGGSYGYTF.

The J gene is TRBJ1-6, the V gene TRBV10-3; D unclear. The CDR3 contains 16 residues. CDR1 is ENHRY, CDR2 SYGVKD, per germline. Trimming left V 3 bases short and J 3 bases short, with 12 bases between. For the CDR3, the DNA is TGTGCCATCAGTGACGGGGAAGCAGGCTATAATTCACCCCTCCACTTT. As protein: CAISDGEAGYNSPLHF.

In its sample, this clone was seen many times. The V call is TRBV2, the J call TRBJ1-3; D is uncertain. Germline V CDR1 and CDR2: SNHLY, FYNNEI. This CDR3 is built from 15 residues. The V and J ends lost 2 bases and 4 bases respectively, with 12 bases between them. In DNA form, the CDR3 reads TGTGCCAGCAGTGAATCGGATTGGGCGGGAAACACCATATATTTT. Its protein is CASSESDWAGNTIYF.

V usage is TRBV11-2 and J usage is TRBJ1-4, with D hard to call. CDR3 length: 15 amino acids. Germline lookup yields CDR1 SGHAT and CDR2 FQNNGV. V lost 5 bases and J 5 bases, leaving 15 bases between the germline ends. The CDR3 loop is CASSPGWRENEKLFF. The CDR3 DNA follows: TGTGCCAGCAGCCCAGGTTGGAGGGAGAATGAAAAACTGTTTTTT.

This chain joins TRBV28 and TRBJ2-7, with 10 positions matching TRBD2. After removal of 2 bases from V and 0 bases from J, the junction contained 1 base not matched to a gene. The germline gives CDR1 MDHEN, CDR2 SYDVKM. The CDR3 sequence is 15 residues long. The CDR3 sequence: CASSLTSGASYEQYF. The CDR3 bases are TGTGCCAGCAGTTTAACTAGCGGGGCCTCCTACGAGCAGTACTTC.

The chain combines TRBV7-2 with TRBJ1-6; 8 nucleotides match TRBD1. Trimming cost V 5 bases and J 13 bases; bases outside gene matches: 19. Germline CDR1 reads SGHTA; CDR2 reads FQGNSA. CDR3 length equals 17 residues. For the CDR3, the DNA is TGTGCCAGCAGCCGCCGGACAGGGTCCGGCGTGATAGGGCCCCTCCACTTT. The encoded protein is CASSRRTGSGVIGPLHF.

The rearrangement links TRBV6-6 to TRBJ1-1, with TRBD1 matching over 9 bases. The CDR3 covers 15 residues. CDR1 is MNHNY, CDR2 SVGAGI, per germline (reference sequence). With V trimmed by 6 bases and J by 4 bases, 9 bases remained unmatched. CDR3 nucleotide sequence: TGTGCCAGCAGCTCTTCCGGGACAGGGATCACTGAAGCTTTCTTT. Translating it yields CASSSSGTGITEAFF.

The table lists this clone with a few counts. Other DNA sequences within the sample encode an identical CDR3. DNA for the CDR3: TGCGCCAGCAGCCAAGCGACTAGCGGGCCCTACAATGAGCAGTTCTTC. It is translated as CASSQATSGPYNEQFF. The J gene is TRBJ2-1, the V gene TRBV4-3, with 10 bases identical to TRBD2. J was trimmed by 2 bases and V by 1 base; bases with no gene match: 2. Germline V CDR1 and CDR2: LGHNA, YSLEER. The CDR3 length is 16 residues.

The genes are TRBV5-1 and TRBJ1-1, with D maybe TRBD1 (5 bases). CDR1 and CDR2 from the germline V gene are SGHRS and YFSETQ. CDR3 length equals 15 residues. Trimming took 1 base from V and 1 from J, leaving 11 bases between them. CDR3 sequence (DNA): TGCGCCAGCAGCTTGCAAGGGGCGGCGAACACTGAAGCTTTCTTT. The encoded protein is CASSLQGAANTEAFF.

This clone was seen a single time. This chain joins TRBV7-2 and TRBJ1-2; possibly TRBD1 for D (5 bases). The CDR3 has 14 residues. Germline V gene lookup returns CDR1 SGHTA and CDR2 FQGNSA. The V end lost 5 bases, the J end lost 0 bases, and 10 bases lay between the germline ends. The CDR3 loop reads CASSPGGTNYGYTF. Written as DNA, the CDR3 is TGTGCCAGCAGCCCCGGGGGAACTAACTATGGCTACACCTTC.

This rearrangement joins TRBV11-3 to TRBJ1-2; D gene unclear. The CDR3 extends over 17 amino acids. The V end was cut by 0 bases, the J end by 0 bases, with 14 bases between. Germline loops: CDR1 SGHNT, CDR2 YENEEA. The CDR3 is CASSLDARRMSNYGYTF. As DNA, the CDR3 is TGTGCCAGCAGCTTAGACGCTCGACGGATGTCTAACTATGGCTACACCTTC.

The chain joins TRBV29-1 to TRBJ1-1; D is possibly TRBD1 (5 bases). The germline V gene encodes CDR1 SQVTM and CDR2 ANQGSEA. V shed 7 bases and J shed 0 bases, with 12 bases lying between them. The CDR3 consists of 13 residues. For the CDR3, the DNA is TGCAGCGGGGGGGATGGAATGAACACTGAAGCTTTCTTT. Amino acid sequence: CSGGDGMNTEAFF. Based on the CDR3 plus reference TRBV29-1 and TRBJ1-1, the full variable domain is SAVISQKPSRDICQRGTSLTIQCQVDSQVTMMFWYRQQPGQSLTLIATANQGSEATYESGFVIDKFPISRPNLTFSTLTVSNMSPEDSSIYLCSGGDGMNTEAFFGQGTRLTVV.

This clone was observed a few times. This chain connects TRBV28 to TRBJ1-2, with D hard to call. This CDR3 region has 13 residues. The germline V gene has CDR1 MDHEN and CDR2 SYDVKM. V was clipped by 8 bases and J by 6 bases, with 16 bases between them. CDR3 region: CASAKLALDGYTF. CDR3 sequence (DNA): TGTGCCAGCGCAAAACTAGCTCTCGATGGCTACACCTTC.